This entry describes one T cell receptor (beta chain). Its antigen is as yet unknown. cDNA libraries for TCR alpha and TCR beta, carrying sample barcodes and UMIs, came from 5'RACE with constant-segment primers. TCRdb called the 5' RACE reads again in MiXCR, with one record for every CDR3 protein. The sample contains roughly 350,000 distinct CDR3 sequences, approximately 14% of which appear only once. The data stem from a study of T-cell memory formation after mild COVID-19. Study information: Clusters were largely donor specific.

Study observations and caveats: CD4+ clones that contracted lay mainly in CM and EM; CD8+ ones lay in EMRA. Memory from before infection featured some responding clones, which suggests cross-reactive memory joined.

The sample comprised PBMCs or a T cell subset sorted from them (not recorded which). This clonotype was sampled from a man in his late teens or twenties who had mild COVID-19 (a few samples of this study predate the infection). Cell type and time point are not known.

CDR3 in DNA: TGTGCCAGCAGCGACCCGGGACAGGGTGGTGAAAAACTGTTTTTT. Protein: CASSDPGQGGEKLFF. V gene TRBV7-2 combines with J gene TRBJ1-4, with TRBD1 matching 9 bases. The CDR3 consists of 15 residues. Looked up from germline, CDR1 is SGHTA and CDR2 is FQGNSA. V gave up 5 bases and J gave up 7 bases; unmatched junction bases: 8. The full variable domain, its missing parts supplied by reference TRBV7-2 and TRBJ1-4, is GAGVSQSPSNKVTEKGKDVELRCDPISGHTALYWYRQSLGQGLEFLIYFQGNSAPDKSGLPSDRFSAERTGGSVSTLTIQRTQQEDSAVYLCASSDPGQGGEKLFFGSGTQLSVL.